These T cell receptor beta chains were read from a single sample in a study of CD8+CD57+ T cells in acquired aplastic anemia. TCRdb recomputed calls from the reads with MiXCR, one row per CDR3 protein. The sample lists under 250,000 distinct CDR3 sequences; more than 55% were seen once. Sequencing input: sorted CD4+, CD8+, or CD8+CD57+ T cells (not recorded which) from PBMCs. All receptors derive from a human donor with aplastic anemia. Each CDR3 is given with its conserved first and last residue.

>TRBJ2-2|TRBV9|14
CASSVVGKAGELFF
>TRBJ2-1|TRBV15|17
CATSSSRSGQGANEQSF
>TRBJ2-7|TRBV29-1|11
CSAWTDYEQYF
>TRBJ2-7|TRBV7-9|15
CASSLRGTGSYEQYF
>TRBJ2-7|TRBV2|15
CASSLASGGAGEQYF
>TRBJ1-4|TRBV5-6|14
CASSLANRPEKLFF
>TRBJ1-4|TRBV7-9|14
CASSLGQGNEKLFF
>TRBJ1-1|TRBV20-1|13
CSATMTGNTEAFF
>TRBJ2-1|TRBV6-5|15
CASSYEIAGYNEQFF
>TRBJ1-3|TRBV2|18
CASSEAPGQGGSGNTIYF
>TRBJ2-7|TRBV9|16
CASSQGLAGGPSLEYF
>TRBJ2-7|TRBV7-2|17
CASSLTSGTLSSYEQYF
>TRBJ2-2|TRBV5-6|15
CASSLGTLNTGELFF
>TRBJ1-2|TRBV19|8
CASRGYTF
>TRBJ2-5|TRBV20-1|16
CSARVQEGQIQETQYF
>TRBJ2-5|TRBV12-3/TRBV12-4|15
CAGSYGGGAQETQYF
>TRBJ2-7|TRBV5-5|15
CASSLLGQHSYEQYF
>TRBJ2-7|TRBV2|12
CASSDPAYEQYF
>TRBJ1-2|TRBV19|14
CASSTQAGSPGYTF